These 18 T cell receptor beta chains originate from one sample sequenced in a study of cytomegalovirus exposure and HLA in healthy donors. 13 Jbeta primers and 60 Vbeta primers were used for the PCR. Libraries were prepared by immunoSEQ multiplex PCR; TCRdb keeps only in-frame clonotypes and omits some of them. The repertoire holds tens of thousands of clones, roughly 75% seen once, with 7.3% in the top ten. The sample was PBMCs. Source of these receptors: a man younger than 45 in good health and CMV-seronegative.

As DNA, the CDR3 is TGCGCCAGCAGCGAAACAGGGGGTGACTCTGGAAACACCATATATTTT. This codes for CASSETGGDSGNTIYF. J is TRBJ1-3 and V is TRBV5-1; 8 positions match TRBD1. Trimming removed 4 bases from V and 0 bases from J; junction bases left unmatched: 6. The CDR3 spans 16 residues. Germline CDR1 reads SGHRS; CDR2 reads YFSETQ.

This clone came up once. The rearrangement uses TRBV7-9 and TRBJ1-1; perhaps TRBD1 as D (6 bases). Germline CDR1 reads SEHNR; CDR2 reads FQNEAQ (reference sequence). Trimming pared 5 bases from V and 12 bases from J, leaving 19 bases between. This CDR3 spans 13 amino acids. In nucleotides, the CDR3 is TGTGCCAGCAGCCGAGACCCCCACAGGGTAACTTTCTTT. Encoded protein: CASSRDPHRVTFF.

The rearrangement joins TRBV6-1 to TRBJ2-7; TRBD1 is a possible D gene (6 bases). This CDR3 has 13 residues. Deletions cut 4 bases from V and 5 bases from J, with 12 bases between. CDR1 is MNHNS, CDR2 SASEGT, per germline. CDR3 DNA sequence: TGTGCCAGCAGTGTAGGACAGAGAAACGAGCAGTACTTC. Amino acids: CASSVGQRNEQYF.

V is TRBV30 and J is TRBJ2-6, with 13 bases fitting TRBD2. V gave up 5 bases and J gave up 3 bases; unmatched junction bases: 1. The CDR3 is made up of 15 amino acids. Germline loops: CDR1 GTSNPN, CDR2 SVGIG (reference sequence). CDR3 in DNA: TGTGCCTGGGGACTAGCGGGAGTTGGGGCCAACGTCCTGACTTTC. Its protein is CAWGLAGVGANVLTF.

This clone was seen a handful of times. J is TRBJ1-1 and V is TRBV7-2, with 9 nucleotides matching TRBD1. Trimming took 3 bases from V and 8 from J; bases not matched to a gene: 10. This CDR3 contains 15 residues. Germline values: CDR1 SGHTA, CDR2 FQGNSA. CDR3 nucleotides: TGTGCCAGCAGCTTTGGGACAGGGAGCTTAGGGGAAGCTTTCTTT. Protein sequence: CASSFGTGSLGEAFF. The full variable domain, completed using reference TRBV7-2 and TRBJ1-1, is GAGVSQSPSNKVTEKGKDVELRCDPISGHTALYWYRQSLGQGLEFLIYFQGNSAPDKSGLPSDRFSAERTGGSVSTLTIQRTQQEDSAVYLCASSFGTGSLGEAFFGQGTRLTVV.

The rearrangement uses TRBV11-2 and TRBJ1-1; unclear D gene. The CDR3 loop spans 13 amino acids. Deletions cut 2 bases from V and 3 bases from J, with 7 bases between. CDR1 is SGHAT, CDR2 FQNNGV, per germline. CDR3: CASSLSGYTEAFF. CDR3 sequence (DNA): TGTGCCAGCAGCTTATCCGGGTACACTGAAGCTTTCTTT.

The chain couples TRBV30 to TRBJ2-3; 8 positions agree with TRBD2. The V gene's germline CDR1 is GTSNPN and CDR2 SVGIG (reference sequence). V was pared by 2 bases and J by 6 bases, with 1 base of the junction left unmatched. The CDR3 spans 12 residues. The CDR3 DNA reads as TGTGCCTGGAGTCCGGGGGGGGATACGCAGTATTTT. Protein product: CAWSPGGDTQYF.

V is TRBV11-2 and J is TRBJ1-4; 8 positions match TRBD1. The V gene's germline CDR1 is SGHAT and CDR2 FQNNGV. The CDR3 covers 15 residues. The V and J ends lost 0 bases and 7 bases, in that order; junction bases with no gene match: 4. CDR3 residues: CASSLEDRVFEKLFF. CDR3 coding DNA: TGTGCCAGCAGCTTAGAGGACAGGGTTTTTGAAAAACTGTTTTTT.

The V gene is TRBV30, the J gene TRBJ1-5; D is undetermined. Germline V gene sequence: CDR1 GTSNPN, CDR2 SVGIG (reference sequence). V was cut by 3 bases and J by 2 bases, with 17 bases left in between. CDR3 length: 16 amino acids. The CDR3 reads CAWRAGQEKGNQPQHF. DNA of the CDR3: TGTGCCTGGAGGGCGGGCCAGGAAAAGGGCAATCAGCCCCAGCATTTT.

This chain uses TRBV13 with TRBJ1-2, with 9 bases aligning to TRBD1. With V trimmed by 7 bases and J by 12 bases, 12 bases remained unmatched. From germline, CDR1 is PRHDT and CDR2 FYEKMQ (reference sequence). The CDR3 has 13 residues. The CDR3 region has the DNA TGTGCCAGCACCACTCGGACAGGGGCTGAGAACACCTTC. This gives the protein CASTTRTGAENTF.

The chain has TRBV5-1 and TRBJ1-1; 12 nucleotides agree with TRBD1. Trimming cost V 4 bases and J 5 bases; bases outside gene matches: 6. The V gene's germline CDR1 is SGHRS and CDR2 YFSETQ. This CDR3 has 15 amino acids. The CDR3 DNA follows: TGCGCCAGCAGCCCCGGGACAGGGGGCAGGACTGAAGCTTTCTTT. The encoded protein is CASSPGTGGRTEAFF.

The gene calls are TRBV27 and TRBJ1-2; possible D gene TRBD1, 5 bases. The germline V gene encodes CDR1 MNHEY and CDR2 SMNVEV (reference sequence). The V and J ends lost 6 bases and 2 bases respectively, with 19 bases between them. CDR3 length equals 16 residues. CDR3 loop: CASRPQRQSPNYGYTF. The CDR3 DNA reads TGTGCCAGCAGGCCGCAACGACAGAGTCCAAACTATGGCTACACCTTC.

V gene TRBV7-2 combines with J gene TRBJ2-1, with a weak D call TRBD1 (5 bases). Germline CDR1 SGHTA, CDR2 FQGNSA. Trimming pared 8 bases from V and 2 bases from J, leaving 19 bases between. The CDR3 runs 16 residues. For the CDR3, the DNA is TGTGCCAGCCTGCGAGCAGGGTCGCGGACCTACAATGAGCAGTTCTTC. Its protein is CASLRAGSRTYNEQFF.

J is TRBJ2-7 and V is TRBV4-3; 9 bases line up with TRBD1. CDR3 length: 15 residues. The germline CDR1 and CDR2 sequences are LGHNA and YSLEER. V was pared by 4 bases and J by 4 bases, with 8 bases of the junction left unmatched. Here the CDR3 reads CASSPQNRGLYEQYF. The CDR3 region has the DNA TGCGCCAGCAGCCCACAGAACAGGGGGCTATACGAGCAGTACTTC.

The chain uses TRBV5-1 and TRBJ2-7, with 7 positions matching TRBD1. The CDR3 extends over 15 amino acids. The V gene's germline CDR1 is SGHRS and CDR2 YFSETQ. V lost 3 bases to trimming and J lost 5 bases; unmatched junction nucleotides: 11. Here the CDR3 DNA reads TGCGCCAGCAGCTCCGGACTTACAGGGGCCCACGAGCAGTACTTC. Translation gives CASSSGLTGAHEQYF.

The chain carries TRBV7-9 and TRBJ2-1; 8 positions agree with TRBD1. Germline V gene lookup returns CDR1 SEHNR and CDR2 FQNEAQ (reference sequence). Trimming took 5 bases from V and 4 from J; bases not matched to a gene: 10. CDR3 length equals 16 residues. CDR3 residues: CASSAQGAQGYNEQFF. The CDR3 DNA reads TGTGCCAGCAGCGCCCAGGGGGCTCAAGGGTACAATGAGCAGTTCTTC.

Here the CDR3 DNA reads TGTGCCAGCAGTACGGCAGGGGGCTTAGATACGCAGTATTTT. It yields the protein CASSTAGGLDTQYF. This chain joins TRBV28 and TRBJ2-3, with TRBD1 identical over 8 bases. The ends lost 5 bases at V and 5 bases at J; junction bases unmatched: 6. Germline loops: CDR1 MDHEN, CDR2 SYDVKM. The CDR3 spans 14 residues.

The chain joins TRBV7-2 to TRBJ1-1; possibly TRBD1 for D (6 bases). Trimming took 2 bases from V and 5 from J, leaving 12 bases between them. The germline CDR1 and CDR2 sequences are SGHTA and FQGNSA. This CDR3 contains 14 residues. CDR3 protein: CASSLSGAGTEAFF. DNA of the CDR3: TGTGCCAGCAGCTTATCAGGGGCAGGAACTGAAGCTTTCTTT.